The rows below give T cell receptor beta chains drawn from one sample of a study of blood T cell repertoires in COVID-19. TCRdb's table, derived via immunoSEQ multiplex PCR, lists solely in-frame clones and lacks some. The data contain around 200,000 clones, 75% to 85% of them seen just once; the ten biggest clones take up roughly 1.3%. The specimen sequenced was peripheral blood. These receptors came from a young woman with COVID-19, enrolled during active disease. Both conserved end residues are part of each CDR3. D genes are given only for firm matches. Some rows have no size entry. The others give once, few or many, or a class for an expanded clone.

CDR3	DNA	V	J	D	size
CASSQAPGGAFGYTF	TGCGCCAGCAGCCAAGCTCCAGGGGGCGCTTTTGGCTACACCTTC	TRBV4-1	TRBJ1-2	TRBD1	.
CASSSNRPGGYGYTF	TGTGCCAGCAGCTCCAACCGCCCCGGCGGCTATGGCTACACCTTC	TRBV7-2	TRBJ1-2	.	.
CASSYSSGSSYNEQFF	TGTGCCAGTAGTTACTCTAGCGGGAGTTCCTACAATGAGCAGTTCTTC	TRBV19	TRBJ2-1	TRBD2	.
CATSRAGSSYEQYF	TGTGCCACCAGCAGAGCGGGGAGCTCCTACGAGCAGTACTTC	TRBV15	TRBJ2-7	.	.
CASSFAGGSRELFF	TGTGCCAGCAGCTTCGCGGGGGGTTCACGGGAGCTGTTTTTT	TRBV5-6	TRBJ2-2	TRBD2	few
CASSLELSGGATETQYF	TGTGCCAGCAGCTTAGAACTTAGCGGGGGAGCTACGGAGACCCAGTACTTC	TRBV11-2	TRBJ2-5	TRBD2	.
CASSYLPGQGNEKLFF	TGTGCCAGCAGTTACCTGCCGGGACAGGGCAATGAAAAACTGTTTTTT	TRBV6-5	TRBJ1-4	TRBD1	.
CAISETSGLKDTQYF	TGTGCCATCAGTGAAACTAGCGGGCTCAAAGATACGCAGTATTTT	TRBV10-3	TRBJ2-3	TRBD2	.
CASSQAPFAGRSYNEQFF	TGTGCCAGCAGCCAAGCGCCCTTTGCGGGACGTTCGTACAATGAGCAGTTCTTC	TRBV14	TRBJ2-1	.	.
CSVEDSKEGRGYGYTF	TGCAGCGTTGAAGATTCTAAGGAGGGGCGCGGCTATGGCTACACCTTC	TRBV29-1	TRBJ1-2	.	.
CASSHYPHEQYF	TGTGCCAGCAGCCACTACCCTCACGAGCAGTACTTC	TRBV11-2	TRBJ2-7	.	.
CASSLVFTGSTGEQFF	TGCGCCAGCAGCTTAGTATTCACAGGGTCTACAGGTGAGCAGTTCTTC	TRBV5-1	TRBJ2-1	.	.
CASSLSNRGNEQFF	TGTGCCAGCAGTTTATCTAATCGCGGGAATGAGCAGTTCTTC	TRBV27	TRBJ2-1	.	.
CASSPEGQAETQYF	TGTGCCAGCAGCCCCGAGGGACAGGCAGAGACCCAGTACTTC	TRBV13	TRBJ2-5	TRBD1	once
CAWSALGQGDTQYF	TGTGCCTGGAGTGCCCTTGGACAGGGAGATACGCAGTATTTT	TRBV30	TRBJ2-3	TRBD1	.
CASSSDITDTQYF	TGTGCCAGCAGCTCGGACATCACAGATACGCAGTATTTT	TRBV5-6	TRBJ2-3	.	.
CASSSKGQGYGYTF	TGTGCCAGCAGTTCCAAAGGACAGGGATATGGCTACACCTTC	TRBV27	TRBJ1-2	TRBD1	.
CSVVSDSHEQYF	TGCAGCGTTGTCTCGGACAGCCACGAGCAGTACTTC	TRBV29-1	TRBJ2-7	.	once
CASSSSPGETQYF	TGTGCCAGCAGTTCCAGTCCGGGGGAGACCCAGTACTTC	TRBV5-6	TRBJ2-5	.	.
CASSQVQVSGWEQYF	TGTGCCAGCAGCCAGGTACAGGTCAGCGGGTGGGAGCAGTACTTC	TRBV3-1/TRBV3-2	TRBJ2-7	.	.
CASSEETGFSGNTIYF	TGTGCCAGCAGTGAAGAGACGGGGTTCTCTGGAAACACCATATATTTT	TRBV2	TRBJ1-3	.	.
CASRETGWIDEQYF	TGTGCCAGCCGAGAGACAGGGTGGATCGACGAGCAGTACTTC	TRBV2	TRBJ2-7	TRBD1	.
CASGPDRENTIYF	TGTGCTAGTGGTCCAGACAGGGAAAACACCATATATTTT	TRBV12-5	TRBJ1-3	TRBD1	few
CASSGAYEQYF	TGTGCCAGCAGCGGAGCGTACGAGCAGTACTTC	TRBV12-3/TRBV12-4	TRBJ2-7	.	.
CASSVIQGDEKLFF	TGTGCCAGCAGTGTTATACAGGGGGATGAAAAACTGTTTTTT	TRBV2	TRBJ1-4	TRBD1	.
CASSQVLAGSYEQYF	TGCGCCAGCAGCCAAGTTCTAGCGGGATCCTACGAGCAGTACTTC	TRBV4-3	TRBJ2-7	TRBD2	.
CASSYLPGEGSGANVLTF	TGTGCCAGCAGTTACTTACCGGGGGAGGGCTCTGGGGCCAACGTCCTGACTTTC	TRBV6-2/TRBV6-3	TRBJ2-6	TRBD2	.
CASRGDTNSGNTIYF	TGTGCCAGCAGGGGGGACACCAACTCTGGAAACACCATATATTTT	TRBV4-2	TRBJ1-3	.	.
CAWSEGQSYEKLFF	TGTGCCTGGAGTGAGGGGCAGTCTTATGAAAAACTGTTTTTT	TRBV30	TRBJ1-4	.	.
CASSYGGQPQHF	TGTGCCAGCAGTTACGGGGGGCAGCCCCAGCATTTT	TRBV6-6	TRBJ1-5	.	.
CASSLLGGSSYEQYF	TGTGCCAGCAGCTTGTTGGGGGGGAGCTCCTACGAGCAGTACTTC	TRBV5-4	TRBJ2-7	TRBD2	.
CAWSVGGDSNQPQHF	TGTGCCTGGAGTGTCGGGGGTGATAGCAATCAGCCCCAGCATTTT	TRBV30	TRBJ1-5	.	.
CASSDRLAGLQETQYF	TGTGCCAGCAGCGACCGTCTAGCGGGACTCCAAGAGACCCAGTACTTC	TRBV5-6	TRBJ2-5	TRBD2	.
CASSQRGRSDGYTF	TGTGCCAGCAGTCAAAGGGGCAGGTCGGATGGCTACACCTTC	TRBV2	TRBJ1-2	.	.
CASSPGQGARTEAFF	TGTGCCAGCTCACCTGGACAGGGGGCGCGAACTGAAGCTTTCTTT	TRBV18	TRBJ1-1	TRBD1	.
CASSRTGQGSNNEQFF	TGTGCCAGCAGCCGCACGGGACAGGGGTCTAACAATGAGCAGTTCTTC	TRBV9	TRBJ2-1	TRBD1	.
CASSEQGVAANYGYTF	TGTGCCAGCAGTGAACAGGGTGTGGCAGCTAACTATGGCTACACCTTC	TRBV6-1	TRBJ1-2	.	.
CASSVGPTSGSGELFF	TGTGCCAGCAGCGTAGGACCGACTAGCGGGTCCGGGGAGCTGTTTTTT	TRBV9	TRBJ2-2	TRBD2	.
CASSHFAGRQETQYF	TGCGCCAGCAGCCACTTTGCGGGACGCCAGGAGACCCAGTACTTC	TRBV4-3	TRBJ2-5	.	.
CASSIAHTSGSSGANVLTF	TGTGCCAGTAGTATAGCCCACACTAGCGGAAGCTCTGGGGCCAACGTCCTGACTTTC	TRBV19	TRBJ2-6	TRBD2	.
CASSSQTVATNEKLFF	TGTGCCAGCAGCTCGCAGACAGTTGCAACTAATGAAAAACTGTTTTTT	TRBV7-9	TRBJ1-4	.	.
CASSPGTGRNNEQFF	TGTGCCAGCAGTCCCGGGACAGGGCGGAACAATGAGCAGTTCTTC	TRBV7-6	TRBJ2-1	TRBD1	.
CASSEPYEQYF	TGTGCCAGCTCGGAGCCATACGAGCAGTACTTC	TRBV6-5	TRBJ2-7	.	.
CAIRGDSNTGELFF	TGTGCCATCAGGGGGGACAGCAACACCGGGGAGCTGTTTTTT	TRBV10-3	TRBJ2-2	TRBD1	once
CATSDSRTGANTEAFF	TGTGCCACCAGTGATTCACGGACAGGGGCGAACACTGAAGCTTTCTTT	TRBV24-1	TRBJ1-1	TRBD1	.
CASSFRSRGEQYF	TGCGCCAGCAGCTTCCGATCTAGGGGGGAGCAGTACTTC	TRBV4-3	TRBJ2-7	.	.
CASRYSGPPSYNEQFF	TGTGCCAGCAGGTACAGCGGGCCCCCCTCCTACAATGAGCAGTTCTTC	TRBV3-1/TRBV3-2	TRBJ2-1	.	.
CASNAASSYEQYF	TGTGCCAGCAACGCAGCGAGCTCCTACGAGCAGTACTTC	TRBV14	TRBJ2-7	.	.
CASSQTTGAGNQPQHF	TGTGCCAGCAGCCAGACAACAGGGGCCGGCAATCAGCCCCAGCATTTT	TRBV14	TRBJ1-5	TRBD1	once
CASSDPLGGGGTGELFF	TGTGCCAGCAGTGACCCCTTGGGCGGGGGAGGGACCGGGGAGCTGTTTTTT	TRBV6-1	TRBJ2-2	TRBD2	.
CASSLTGASEAFF	TGTGCCAGCAGTTTGACAGGGGCGTCTGAAGCTTTCTTT	TRBV12-3/TRBV12-4	TRBJ1-1	TRBD1	once
CASRPGQGGTNTEAFF	TGTGCCAGTAGACCGGGACAGGGGGGAACGAACACTGAAGCTTTCTTT	TRBV19	TRBJ1-1	TRBD1	.
CASSSETGLYNEQFF	TGTGCCAGTTCGAGTGAGACAGGGCTCTACAATGAGCAGTTCTTC	TRBV19	TRBJ2-1	TRBD1	few